This TCR beta chain was obtained from a study of PD-1 blockade in classical Hodgkin lymphoma. Study-wide results and caveats: Significant TCR diversity gains by C4D1 occurred in CD4+ but not CD8+ cells.

Notes on this clone: Its antigen is currently unknown.

No patient escaped relapse after autologous stem cell transplantation, and brentuximab vedotin exposure varied. Data came from immunoSEQ multiplex PCR; TCRdb stores just in-frame clones and leaves some out. In the table there are approximately 57,000 clones, approximately 90% of which are singletons. The TCR originated in a human donor with classical Hodgkin lymphoma. Here the sequenced sample was peripheral blood mononuclear cells (PBMCs), taken before the second cycle of nivolumab.

DNA of the CDR3: TGTGCCAGCAGCGTAGAAGTTGGGAATTGGAACACTGAAGCTTTCTTT. This sequence encodes CASSVEVGNWNTEAFF. The chain recombines TRBV9 with TRBJ1-1; D unclear. V was cut by 0 bases and J by 1 base, with 13 bases left in between. From germline, CDR1 is SGDLS and CDR2 YYNGEE. CDR3 length equals 16 residues.